The entry that follows covers one T cell receptor beta chain sequence. Its antigen is currently not known. The data were taken from a study of cytomegalovirus exposure and HLA in healthy donors (dated by TCRdb to the late 2010s). With respect to the entire study: An earlier analysis of some 500 of the donors reported 276 Gb of sequence data and 120 million or so unique TCR beta sequences from around 200 million T cells. An early release covering just under 650 HLA-typed donors comprised around 300 gigabases of sequencing data and around 86 million unique TCR sequences. The genetic ancestry cluster associated with self-reported Caucasian donors included roughly 84% of the approximately 400 genotyped donors. The study was designed to test whether signatures of past pathogen exposure could be identified by cataloging public T cell receptors. Using immunosequencing, the study profiled T cell repertoires from about 650 subjects and related those repertoires to cytomegalovirus serostatus. Along with the approximately 700-subject first cohort, a separate validation cohort of over 90 different subjects was used. The study combined high-throughput TCR immunosequencing, statistical association of individual TCRs with disease status, and machine learning to predict cytomegalovirus infection status. In a later analysis, previously published TCR beta repertoires from several hundred donors were re-analyzed and high-resolution HLA genotyping was added so that TCR occurrence patterns could be studied. In the later analysis, no new phenotypic data were used to find candidate immune exposures; instead, reliance was placed on TCR beta sequences and their occurrence across donors. An earlier analysis of some 500 of the donors used high-throughput TCR beta sequencing to judge whether each TCR beta V gene segment behaved as functional or pseudogenic. Donor age, sex, ethnicity and CMV serostatus were compiled alongside the repertoire data. Genome-wide SNP genotypes for about 60% of the roughly 700 donors were used in a later genetic analysis, which treated that subset as a discovery cohort. Every discovery cohort repertoire had been produced on one sequencing platform. HLA typing included class I and class II loci at four-digit resolution. The number of donors typed differed by locus, with roughly 620-640 for A, B, C, DRB1 and DQB1, more than 500 for DQA1, 600 to 610 for DPA1, and around 450 for DPB1. Because of strong linkage in the cohort, roughly five DR-DQ haplotypes were treated as single units for association and clustering. Among about 400 genotyped donors of the cohort, an average of around 240,000 unique TCR beta nucleotide sequences was sequenced per donor, of which 15% to 20% were non-productive.

In total, roughly 710 healthy bone marrow donors made up the cohort. Cohort members were all nominally healthy when sampled, although unrecorded immune exposures were likely present. The donor tested CMV seronegative and was one of the 352 seronegative cohort members. A peripheral blood sample was provided by each donor, and peripheral blood mononuclear cells were used for TCR beta sequencing. Genomic DNA was extracted from the blood cell samples with the Qiagen DNeasy Blood Extraction Kit. What the research found in general, with its limitations: The presence/absence analyses assumed that sequencing depth was roughly uniform across donors, and that assumption may not be true. Seventeen rarely observed V segments, including chromosome 9 orphons, were excluded from the earlier analysis of some 590 of the donors because counts were too low. According to a later genetic analysis, donors in an Asian-associated ancestry cluster had fewer N-insertions in productive TCRs than the approximately 630-donor mean. According to a later analysis, TCR association rates differed among HLA loci, with DRB1 alleles showing the most associated TCRs and HLA-C alleles showing the fewest. For the cohort, immune exposure information was limited to CMV serostatus. Most TCR sequences were observed very rarely across donors, whereas some public TCRs were present in many individuals. Assigning TCR associations to individual alleles was difficult when HLA alleles, especially DR and DQ, strongly co-occurred. This cohort had only TCR beta chains sequenced, and the lack of alpha or paired-chain data limited which features could be detected. A group of highly shared sequence variants was considered likely to be a technical artifact of the sequencing pipeline. Specific HLA alleles were associated with 15,000 to 20,000 TCR beta sequences at a false discovery rate of 0.05 in a later analysis. A total of 150 to 200 TCR beta chains were listed by the study as associated with cytomegalovirus. The authors suggested that the approach could potentially be extended to other disease states and immunological phenotypes. A few of the identified cytomegalovirus-associated TCR beta chains were confirmed in vitro to be specific for cytomegalovirus antigens. A later analysis reported that several top co-occurrence clusters appeared linked to parvovirus B19, influenza, CMV and Epstein-Barr virus. According to a later analysis, most CMV-associated TCR beta chains appeared to be HLA-restricted, and the HLA associations seemed to be driven largely by CMV exposure. In a later genetic analysis, a missense DCLRE1C variant was associated with V-gene and J-gene trimming of TCR beta chains, and the association was replicated in an independent cohort. Compared with equally common non-associated chains, HLA-associated TCR beta chains in a later analysis were more clonally expanded and had lower generation probabilities. Because the 87-base-pair reads could not distinguish some IMGT-functional V segments, including TRBV6-2 and TRBV6-3, those segments were excluded. An earlier analysis of several hundred of the donors showed that most TCR beta V segments appeared in productive rearrangements either about 87% or about 30% of the time, which broadly matched IMGT annotations. A further reported finding was that TCR beta sequences accurately predicted the HLA-A and HLA-B alleles for most subjects in the first cohort. Because HLA typing was missing for some donors at each locus, association tests included only the typed subset. Correlated functional status among segregating V segments might be attributable to linkage disequilibrium, but an unknown experimental factor could not be ruled out. In both the original and validation cohorts, the classifier was reported to diagnose cytomegalovirus status with high specificity and sensitivity.

Library creation used the immunoSEQ multiplex PCR assay. The multiplex PCR relied on a mix of 60 forward primers for TCR Vbeta segments and 13 reverse primers for TCR Jbeta segments. The CDR3 region of rearranged TCR beta genes was amplified from genomic DNA by a multiplex PCR assay. The Illumina HiSeq System was used to sequence the amplified TCR beta libraries as 87-base-pair reads. The original methods were these. Across the 666 repertoires, a later analysis counted 80 million or so unique TCR beta chains, 9.5 million to 13 million of which were shared by at least two donors. Raw reads were error-corrected and collapsed into unique sequences by a nearest-neighbor algorithm in which closely related sequences were merged to remove PCR and sequencing errors. To assign V, D and J gene segments, CDR3 sequences were aligned to IMGT reference sequences. For a sequence to be retained, at least a six-nucleotide match to both a V gene segment and a J gene segment was required. A rearrangement was called productive if the CDR3 had no stop codons and remained in frame with V and J, and every other rearrangement was called non-productive. Following IMGT convention, CDR3 was defined as the stretch from the second conserved V-encoded cysteine to the conserved J-encoded phenylalanine. The earlier analysis of some 580 of the donors excluded any sequence lacking an unambiguous match to a single V gene segment. In an earlier analysis of several hundred of the donors, V segments were called functional above 56.7% productive rearrangements and were called segregating when the between-donor standard deviation exceeded 5%. A statistical classification framework was built to diagnose cytomegalovirus status from the catalog of TCR beta chain sequences. V and J gene assignment, in a later analysis, came from comparing TCR nucleotide sequences with IMGT/GENE-DB human TR gene sequences. The TCRdist pipeline was used in a later analysis to assign CDR3 sequences and most-parsimonious VDJ recombination scenarios. In a later analysis, each TCR beta chain was defined by its CDR3 amino acid sequence together with its V-gene family, and reads lacking a unique V-gene family were excluded. In a later analysis, 500 to 650 highly shared, low-generation-probability nucleotide sequences were removed to address suspected cross-contamination and a sequencing artifact. In a later analysis, a clonal expansion index was calculated for each public chain from normalized within-repertoire ranks of inferred template counts. In a later analysis, generation probabilities were computed using a VDJ recombination model fitted to out-of-frame rearrangements, and the results were checked against IGoR. In a later analysis, TCR-TCR, TCR-HLA and TCR-CMV co-occurrence was scored with hypergeometric tests, and a repertoire-size bias correction was applied to TCR pairs. In a later analysis, false discovery rates were estimated by permuting HLA or CMV assignments 20 times. A later analysis grouped co-occurring TCRs with DBSCAN, adding TCRdist sequence similarity when clustering within HLA-allele-positive subsets. Co-occurrence clustering excluded repertoires with fewer than 30,000 or more than 120,000 public chains, plus five with anomalous nucleotide sharing. The table comes from immuneACCESS by way of TCRdb, which keeps in-frame sequences with V and J called. Part of the clones is missing from these tables; in studies checked, under half for an unresolved V gene and the rest for unknown reasons. V, J and clone size were drawn from that table, and D and trimming were deduced from the DNA. The sample's clone listing holds fewer than 150,000 clones. The ten largest clones take up 1.5% to 2.5% of the sample.

V is shortened by 5 bases, J by 0 bases, and the region joining them spans 22 bases. CDR1 and CDR2, looked up from the germline V gene, are SGHVS and FQNEAQ. Including cysteine and phenylalanine, the CDR3 has 18 amino acids. Only the CDR3 DNA is retained, 54 bases long and in frame from the first base. Sample: PBMCs. Recombination linked TRBV7-8 to TRBJ1-1; 5 matching bases give a weak D call of TRBD1. The source of this sequence is a woman aged 55-70 years in good health and CMV-seronegative. CDR3 region: CASSPNRIRVFMNTEAFF. The nucleotides read TGTGCCAGCAGCCCGAACAGGATAAGGGTGTTTATGAACACTGAAGCTTTCTTT.